This TCR beta chain appears in the sequencing data of a study of molecular identifiers for immune sequencing clone quantification. General observations from the study: Amid fewer than 1.3 million naive cells, spiked Jurkat TCR RNA from one cell was reportedly still detectable. Clones carrying above 20 RNA copies accounted for over 99% of effector molecules, under 1% in naive cells.

This clonotype appeared a few times. Antigen specificity is unknown. The authors sorted naive CD8 T cells as CD8+CD4-CCR7+CD45RA+. The V end was cut by 2 bases, the J end by 2 bases, with 12 bases between. CDR1 LGHNA and CDR2 YSLEER come from the germline V gene. This CDR3 has 15 residues. Libraries of bulk TCR were made by previously described methods (with listed TCR primers). TCRdb reprocessed the PCR reads via MiXCR and lists one record per CDR3 protein. The sample holds roughly 300,000 distinct CDR3 sequences, about 23% seen once. The sequencing sample was made of naive CD8+ T cells from blood, with Jurkat cell RNA spiked in. Documented subset: FACS-sorted CD8+CD4-CCR7+CD45RA+ naive T cells. The J gene is TRBJ1-1, the V gene TRBV4-3; D unclear. This TCR came from a human donor in good health. Some libraries in this study had Jurkat cell RNA spiked in. The CDR3 DNA sequence: TGCGCCAGCAGCCAAACGGCCCCAGGAAACACTGAAGCTTTCTTT. Amino acids: CASSQTAPGNTEAFF.